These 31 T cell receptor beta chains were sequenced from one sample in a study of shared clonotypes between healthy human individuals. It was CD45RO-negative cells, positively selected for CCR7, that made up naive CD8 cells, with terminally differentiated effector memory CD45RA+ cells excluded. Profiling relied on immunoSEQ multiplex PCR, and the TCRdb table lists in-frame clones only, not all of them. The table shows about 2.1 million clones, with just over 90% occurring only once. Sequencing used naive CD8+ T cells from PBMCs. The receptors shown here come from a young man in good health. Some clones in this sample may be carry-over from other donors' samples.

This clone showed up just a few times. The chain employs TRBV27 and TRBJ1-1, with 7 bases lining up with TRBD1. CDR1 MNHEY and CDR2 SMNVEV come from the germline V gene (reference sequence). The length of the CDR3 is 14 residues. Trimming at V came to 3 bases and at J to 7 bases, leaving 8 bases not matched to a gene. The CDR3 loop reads CASSLIGGWDEAFF. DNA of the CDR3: TGTGCCAGCAGTTTGATAGGGGGCTGGGATGAAGCTTTCTTT.

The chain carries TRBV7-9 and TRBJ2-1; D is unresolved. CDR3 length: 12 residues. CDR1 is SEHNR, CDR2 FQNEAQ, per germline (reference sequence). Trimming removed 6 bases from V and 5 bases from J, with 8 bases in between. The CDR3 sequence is CASSPTHNEQFF. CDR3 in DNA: TGTGCCAGCAGTCCTACTCACAATGAGCAGTTCTTC.

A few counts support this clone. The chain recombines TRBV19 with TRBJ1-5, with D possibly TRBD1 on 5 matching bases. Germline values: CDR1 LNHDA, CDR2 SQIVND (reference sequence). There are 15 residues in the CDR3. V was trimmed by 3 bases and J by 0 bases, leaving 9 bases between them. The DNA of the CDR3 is TGTGCCAGTAGTATCTGGACACTTAGCAATCAGCCCCAGCATTTT. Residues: CASSIWTLSNQPQHF.

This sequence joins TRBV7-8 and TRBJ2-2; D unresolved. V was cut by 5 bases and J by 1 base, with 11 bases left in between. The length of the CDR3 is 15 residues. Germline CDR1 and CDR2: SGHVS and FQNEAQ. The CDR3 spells CASSPRAGNTGELFF. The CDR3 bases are TGTGCCAGCAGCCCCCGTGCCGGGAACACCGGGGAGCTGTTTTTT.

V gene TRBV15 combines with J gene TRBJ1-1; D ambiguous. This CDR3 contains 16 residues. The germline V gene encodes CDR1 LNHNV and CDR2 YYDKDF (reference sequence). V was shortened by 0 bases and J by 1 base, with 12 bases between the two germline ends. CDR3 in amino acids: CATSRDLMASNTEAFF. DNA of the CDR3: TGTGCCACCAGCAGAGACCTGATGGCATCGAACACTGAAGCTTTCTTT.

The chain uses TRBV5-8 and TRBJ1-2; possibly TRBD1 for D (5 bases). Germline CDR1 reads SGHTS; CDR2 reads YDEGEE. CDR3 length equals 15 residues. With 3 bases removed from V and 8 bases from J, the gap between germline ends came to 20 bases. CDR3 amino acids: CASSSRDSILKGYTF. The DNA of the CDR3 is TGTGCCAGCAGCTCCCGGGACTCCATTTTGAAGGGCTACACCTTC.

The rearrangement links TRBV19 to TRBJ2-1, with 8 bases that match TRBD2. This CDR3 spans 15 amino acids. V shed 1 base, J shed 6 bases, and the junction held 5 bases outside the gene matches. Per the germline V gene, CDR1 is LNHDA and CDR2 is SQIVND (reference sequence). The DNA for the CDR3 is TGTGCCAGTAGTATAGTCCTAGCGGGCCTCAATGAGCAGTTCTTC. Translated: CASSIVLAGLNEQFF.

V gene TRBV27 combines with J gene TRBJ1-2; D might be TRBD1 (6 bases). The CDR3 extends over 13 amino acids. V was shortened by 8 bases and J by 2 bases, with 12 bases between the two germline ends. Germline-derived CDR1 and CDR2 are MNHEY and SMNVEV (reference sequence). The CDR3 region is CASGIQGNYGYTF. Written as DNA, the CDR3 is TGTGCCAGCGGTATCCAGGGGAACTATGGCTACACCTTC.

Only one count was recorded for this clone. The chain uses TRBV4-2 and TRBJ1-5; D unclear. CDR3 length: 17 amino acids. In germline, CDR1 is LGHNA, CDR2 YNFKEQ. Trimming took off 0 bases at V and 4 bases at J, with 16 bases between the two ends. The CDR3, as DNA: TGTGCCAGCAGCCAAGAATCCCCTTTACATGGGAATCAGCCCCAGCATTTT. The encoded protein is CASSQESPLHGNQPQHF.

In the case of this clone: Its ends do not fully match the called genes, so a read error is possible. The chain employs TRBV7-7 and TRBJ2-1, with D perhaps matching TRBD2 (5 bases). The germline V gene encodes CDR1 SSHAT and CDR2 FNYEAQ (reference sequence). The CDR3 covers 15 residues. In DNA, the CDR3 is TGTGCCAGCAGCTTAGGATTAGCGCGGTCCAATCAGCAGTTCTTC. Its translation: CASSLGLARSNQQFF.

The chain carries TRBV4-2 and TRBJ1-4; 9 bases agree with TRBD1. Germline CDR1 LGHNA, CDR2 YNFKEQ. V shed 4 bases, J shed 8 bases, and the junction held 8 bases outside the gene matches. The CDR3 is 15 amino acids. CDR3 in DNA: TGTGCCAGCAGCCCCCGGGACAGGGAGCGGGAAAAACTGTTTTTT. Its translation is CASSPRDREREKLFF.

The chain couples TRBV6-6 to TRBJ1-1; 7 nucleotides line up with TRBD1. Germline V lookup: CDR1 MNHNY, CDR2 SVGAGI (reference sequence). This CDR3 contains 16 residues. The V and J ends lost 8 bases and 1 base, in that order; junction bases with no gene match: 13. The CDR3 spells CASYTTQGGANTEAFF. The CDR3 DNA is TGTGCCAGCTATACAACGCAGGGGGGTGCGAACACTGAAGCTTTCTTT.

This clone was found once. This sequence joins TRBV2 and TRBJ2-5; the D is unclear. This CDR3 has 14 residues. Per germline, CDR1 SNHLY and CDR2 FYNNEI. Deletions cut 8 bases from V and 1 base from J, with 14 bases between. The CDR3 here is CASYGSALQETQYF. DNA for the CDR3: TGTGCCAGCTATGGGTCCGCTCTCCAAGAGACCCAGTACTTC.

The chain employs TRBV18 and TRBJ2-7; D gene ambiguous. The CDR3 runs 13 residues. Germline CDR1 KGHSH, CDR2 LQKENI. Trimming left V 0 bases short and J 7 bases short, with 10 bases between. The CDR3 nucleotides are TGTGCCAGCTCACCACCCTACGAGTTTGAGCAGTACTTC. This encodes CASSPPYEFEQYF.

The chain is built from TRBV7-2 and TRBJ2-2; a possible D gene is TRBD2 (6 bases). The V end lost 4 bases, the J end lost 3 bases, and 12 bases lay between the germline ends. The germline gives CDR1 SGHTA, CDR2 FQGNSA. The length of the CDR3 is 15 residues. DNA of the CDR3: TGTGCCAGCAGCTCTGGGACTTCCGACACCGGGGAGCTGTTTTTT. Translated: CASSSGTSDTGELFF.

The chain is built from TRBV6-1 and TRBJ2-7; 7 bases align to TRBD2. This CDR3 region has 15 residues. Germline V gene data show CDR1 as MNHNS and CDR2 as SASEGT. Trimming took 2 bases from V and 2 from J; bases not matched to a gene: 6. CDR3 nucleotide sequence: TGTGCCAGCAGTGAATCCCAAGCGGGACCCTACGAGCAGTACTTC. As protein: CASSESQAGPYEQYF.

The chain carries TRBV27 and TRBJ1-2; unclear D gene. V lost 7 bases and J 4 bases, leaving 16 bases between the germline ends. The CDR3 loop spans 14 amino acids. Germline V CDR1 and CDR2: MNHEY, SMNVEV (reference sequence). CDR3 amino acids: CASIARGIGYGYTF. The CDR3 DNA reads TGTGCCAGCATTGCCCGAGGGATAGGCTATGGCTACACCTTC.

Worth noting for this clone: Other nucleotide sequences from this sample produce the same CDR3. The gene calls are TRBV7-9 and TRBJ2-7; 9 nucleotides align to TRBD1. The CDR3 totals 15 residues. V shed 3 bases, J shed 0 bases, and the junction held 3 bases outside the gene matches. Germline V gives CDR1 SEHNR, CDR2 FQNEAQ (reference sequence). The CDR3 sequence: CASSFGQGSSYEQYF. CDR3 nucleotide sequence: TGTGCCAGCAGCTTCGGACAGGGGAGCTCCTACGAGCAGTACTTC.

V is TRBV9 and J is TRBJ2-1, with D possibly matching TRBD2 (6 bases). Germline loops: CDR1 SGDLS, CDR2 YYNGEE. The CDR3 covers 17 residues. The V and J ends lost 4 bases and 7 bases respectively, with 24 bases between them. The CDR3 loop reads CASSPRWGDSRANEQFF. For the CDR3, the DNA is TGTGCCAGCAGCCCCCGCTGGGGGGACTCAAGGGCGAATGAGCAGTTCTTC.

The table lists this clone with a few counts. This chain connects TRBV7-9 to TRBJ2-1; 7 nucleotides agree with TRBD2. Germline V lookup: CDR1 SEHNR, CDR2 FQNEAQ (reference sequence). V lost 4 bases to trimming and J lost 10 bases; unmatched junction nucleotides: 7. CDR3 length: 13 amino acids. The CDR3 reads CASSSTYSGEQFF. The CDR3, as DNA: TGTGCCAGCAGCTCCACTTATAGCGGGGAGCAGTTCTTC.

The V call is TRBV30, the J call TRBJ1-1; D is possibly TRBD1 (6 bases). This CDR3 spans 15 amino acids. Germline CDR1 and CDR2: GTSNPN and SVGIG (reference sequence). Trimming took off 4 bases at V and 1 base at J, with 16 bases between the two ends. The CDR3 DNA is TGTGCCTGGATAACGGGGGGCAGGGCGAACACTGAAGCTTTCTTT. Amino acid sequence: CAWITGGRANTEAFF.

In nucleotides, the CDR3 is TGTGCCAGCAGCTTTTTCGCAGGGCTCGACACCGGGGAGCTGTTTTTT. This gives the protein CASSFFAGLDTGELFF. This chain connects TRBV11-2 to TRBJ2-2, with D possibly TRBD1 on 5 matching bases. Trimming left V 3 bases short and J 3 bases short, with 14 bases between. Germline values: CDR1 SGHAT, CDR2 FQNNGV. This CDR3 has 16 residues.

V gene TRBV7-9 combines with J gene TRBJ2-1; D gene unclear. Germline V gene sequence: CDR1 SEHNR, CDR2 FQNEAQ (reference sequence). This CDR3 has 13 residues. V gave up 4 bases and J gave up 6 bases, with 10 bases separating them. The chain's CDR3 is CASSSTLGNEQFF. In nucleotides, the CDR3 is TGTGCCAGCAGCTCCACTCTCGGCAATGAGCAGTTCTTC.

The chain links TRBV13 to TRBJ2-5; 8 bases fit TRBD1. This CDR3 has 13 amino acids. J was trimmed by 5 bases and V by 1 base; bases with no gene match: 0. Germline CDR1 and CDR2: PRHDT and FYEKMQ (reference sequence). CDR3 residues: CASSLDRGETQYF. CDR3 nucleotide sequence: TGTGCCAGCAGCTTAGACAGGGGGGAGACCCAGTACTTC.

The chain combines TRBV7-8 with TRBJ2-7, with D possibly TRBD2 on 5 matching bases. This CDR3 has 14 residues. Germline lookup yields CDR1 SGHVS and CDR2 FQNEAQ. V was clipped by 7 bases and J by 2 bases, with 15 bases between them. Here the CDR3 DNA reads TGTGCCAGCACCGCGGAGGACTCTACCTACGAGCAGTACTTC. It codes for CASTAEDSTYEQYF.

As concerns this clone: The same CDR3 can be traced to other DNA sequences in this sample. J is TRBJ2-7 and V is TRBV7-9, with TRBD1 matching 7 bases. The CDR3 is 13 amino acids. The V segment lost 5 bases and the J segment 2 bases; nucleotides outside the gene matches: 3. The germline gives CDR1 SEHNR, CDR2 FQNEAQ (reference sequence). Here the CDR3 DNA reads TGTGCCAGCAGCGGAGACAGGGCCTACGAGCAGTACTTC. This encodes CASSGDRAYEQYF.

CDR3 sequence reads: CASSADGEKQFF. The CDR3 coding sequence is TGTGCCAGCAGCGCGGATGGGGAGAAGCAGTTCTTC. This rearrangement joins TRBV9 to TRBJ2-1; possible D gene TRBD2, 5 bases. CDR3 length equals 12 residues. V gave up 3 bases and J gave up 11 bases, with 12 bases separating them. Germline CDR1 reads SGDLS; CDR2 reads YYNGEE.

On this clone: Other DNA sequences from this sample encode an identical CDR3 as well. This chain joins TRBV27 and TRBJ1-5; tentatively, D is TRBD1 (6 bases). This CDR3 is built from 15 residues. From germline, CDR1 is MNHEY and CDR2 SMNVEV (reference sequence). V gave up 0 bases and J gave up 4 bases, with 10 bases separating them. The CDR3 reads CASSLSRGGNQPQHF. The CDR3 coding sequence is TGTGCCAGCAGTTTATCGCGAGGGGGTAATCAGCCCCAGCATTTT.

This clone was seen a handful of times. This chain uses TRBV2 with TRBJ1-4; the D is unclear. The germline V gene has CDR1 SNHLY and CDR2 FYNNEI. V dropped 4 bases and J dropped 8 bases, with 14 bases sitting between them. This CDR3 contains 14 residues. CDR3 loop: CASSAPGVREKLFF. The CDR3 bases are TGTGCCAGCAGTGCCCCCGGGGTCCGGGAAAAACTGTTTTTT.

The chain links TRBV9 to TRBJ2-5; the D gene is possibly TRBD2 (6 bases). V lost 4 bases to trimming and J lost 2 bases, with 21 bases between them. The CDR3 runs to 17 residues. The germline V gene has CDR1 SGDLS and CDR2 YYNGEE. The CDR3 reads CASSLDPLATLQETQYF. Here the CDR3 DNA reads TGTGCCAGCAGCTTAGACCCTCTAGCGACCCTACAAGAGACCCAGTACTTC.

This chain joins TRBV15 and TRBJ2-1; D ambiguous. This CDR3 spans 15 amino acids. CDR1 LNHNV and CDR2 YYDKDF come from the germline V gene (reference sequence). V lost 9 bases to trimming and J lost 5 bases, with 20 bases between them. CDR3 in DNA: TGTGCCACAATGTATTCCGCCACCAAGGACAATGAGCAGTTCTTC. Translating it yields CATMYSATKDNEQFF.